Shown below are 12 T cell receptor beta chains from a single sample sequenced in a study of response to subunit inactivated influenza vaccine. TCRdb re-called the RT-PCR reads with MiXCR, one entry per CDR3 protein. The repertoire holds 550,000 to 600,000 distinct CDR3 sequences, with about 10% as singletons. Here the sequenced sample was PBMCs from blood, taken on the day of vaccination. The source is a man in his fifties or sixties who received an inactivated influenza vaccine.

This clonotype was seen at least ten times. The rearrangement uses TRBV12-3 or TRBV12-4 and TRBJ1-1; 9 nucleotides line up with TRBD1. This CDR3 has 22 residues. The V gene end was trimmed by 1 base and the J gene end by 0 bases; junction bases not matched to a gene: 21. CDR3 coding DNA: TGTGCCAGCAGTTTAGTTTTCGTGTGGTTGAGGACAGGGGATAACATGAACACTGAAGCTTTCTTT. This encodes CASSLVFVWLRTGDNMNTEAFF.

There are many counts of this clonotype. V usage is TRBV7-3 and J usage is TRBJ2-3, with a tentative D call TRBD2 (6 bases). V lost 2 bases to trimming and J lost 4 bases, with 13 bases between them. Germline-derived CDR1 and CDR2 are SGHTA and FQGTGA. CDR3 length: 15 residues. CDR3 amino acids: CASSLGGSMADTQYF. The DNA for the CDR3 is TGTGCCAGCAGCTTAGGAGGGAGTATGGCAGATACGCAGTATTTT.

V and J are TRBV28 and TRBJ2-7, with D unresolved. V was shortened by 10 bases and J by 2 bases, with 18 bases between the two germline ends. The CDR3 is 14 amino acids. In germline, CDR1 is MDHEN, CDR2 SYDVKM. CDR3 residues: CATKSPTWTYEQYF. The CDR3 nucleotides read TGTGCCACCAAGTCCCCGACGTGGACCTACGAGCAGTACTTC.

This clonotype was found many times. V is TRBV12-3 or TRBV12-4 and J is TRBJ2-3, with D tentatively TRBD2 (6 bases). V lost 2 bases to trimming and J lost 6 bases, with 9 bases between them. The CDR3 runs to 13 residues. CDR3 nucleotides: TGTGCCAGCAGTTTAACGGAGGGGGATACGCAGTATTTT. Its translation: CASSLTEGDTQYF.

The genes are TRBV4-1 and TRBJ1-1; TRBD1 aligns across 8 bases. J gave up 3 bases and V 0 bases, and 6 bases lay outside the gene matches. There are 16 residues in the CDR3. Germline V gene data show CDR1 as MGHRA and CDR2 as YSYEKL. DNA of the CDR3: TGCGCCAGCAGCCAAGATTCAGGGGGCAAGGACACTGAAGCTTTCTTT. Protein: CASSQDSGGKDTEAFF.

The genes are TRBV6-6 and TRBJ1-5; D not resolved. V lost 11 bases and J 3 bases, leaving 11 bases between the germline ends. There are 12 residues in the CDR3. The germline V gene encodes CDR1 MNHNY and CDR2 SVGAGI (reference sequence). The CDR3 nucleotides read TGTGCCTGCGGGAGTTACAATCAGCCCCAGCATTTT. Amino acid sequence: CACGSYNQPQHF.

This rearrangement joins TRBV12-3 or TRBV12-4 to TRBJ1-5, with D possibly TRBD1 on 6 matching bases. V shed 7 bases and J shed 4 bases, with 14 bases lying between them. The CDR3 has 14 residues. For the CDR3, the DNA is TGTGCCAGCACCCGCGGCAGGGGTAATCAGCCCCAGCATTTT. This translates into CASTRGRGNQPQHF.

J is TRBJ1-2 and V is TRBV6-1, with D possibly matching TRBD1 (6 bases). V lost 6 bases and J 3 bases, leaving 17 bases between the germline ends. This CDR3 is 15 amino acids long. Germline V gene sequence: CDR1 MNHNS, CDR2 SASEGT. CDR3 residues: CASSLTAGTHYGYTF. In nucleotides, the CDR3 is TGTGCCAGCAGCCTTACCGCCGGGACACACTATGGCTACACCTTC.

This clonotype was detected a few times. The chain uses TRBV29-1 and TRBJ2-2; possible D gene TRBD1, 6 bases. V was cut by 6 bases and J by 2 bases, with 16 bases left in between. Germline lookup yields CDR1 SQVTM and CDR2 ANQGSEA. CDR3 length: 15 residues. As DNA, the CDR3 is TGCAGCGTCAGGACAGCCAAGGGCAACACCGGGGAGCTGTTTTTT. Translation gives CSVRTAKGNTGELFF.

V usage is TRBV7-9 and J usage is TRBJ2-2; 10 nucleotides align to TRBD1. CDR3 length equals 13 residues. The germline V gene has CDR1 SEHNR and CDR2 FQNEAQ (reference sequence). Trimming took 8 bases from V and 4 from J; bases not matched to a gene: 1. The CDR3 nucleotides read TGTGCCAGCGGGACAGGGGCCACCGGGGAGCTGTTTTTT. It is translated as CASGTGATGELFF.

This clonotype was counted between two and nine times. V and J are TRBV7-6 and TRBJ2-1, with 11 bases aligning to TRBD2. The J segment lost 15 bases and the V segment lost 1 base, leaving 5 bases of the junction unmatched. The CDR3 consists of 13 residues. Germline CDR1 is SGHVS and CDR2 is FNYEAQ. CDR3 in amino acids: CASSLETSGVAFF. The CDR3 DNA reads TGTGCCAGCAGCTTAGAGACTAGCGGGGTGGCGTTCTTC.

The rearrangement joins TRBV14 to TRBJ2-7; D gene ambiguous. The CDR3 totals 15 residues. V lost 0 bases to trimming and J lost 2 bases, with 11 bases between them. Germline loops: CDR1 SGHDN, CDR2 FVKESK. This chain's CDR3 is CASSQDWARAYEQYF. The DNA for the CDR3 is TGTGCCAGCAGCCAAGATTGGGCCCGAGCCTACGAGCAGTACTTC. Full variable domain (remainder filled in from reference TRBV14 and TRBJ2-7): EAGVTQFPSHSVIEKGQTVTLRCDPISGHDNLYWYRRVMGKEIKFLLHFVKESKQDESGMPNNRFLAERTGGTYSTLKVQPAELEDSGVYFCASSQDWARAYEQYFGPGTRLTVT.